This T cell receptor (beta chain) is drawn from a study of beta chain features in type 1 diabetes. The study reverse transcribed the entire isolated RNA, so it sequenced expressed TCRB transcripts. Mean read depth for naive, central memory and regulatory T cell samples was some 3.8 million reads. Clones were read by immunoSEQ multiplex PCR, and TCRdb kept only the in-frame ones, dropping some. This table holds 900,000 or so clones, 15% to 20% found once. Via the markers CD45RO/CCR7/CD25/CD127/CD95/CD27, stem cell-like memory, regulatory, central memory and naive CD4+ cells were sorted. Trimming stripped 3 bases from V and 6 bases from J, with 9 bases between. From germline, CDR1 is SGHAT and CDR2 FQNNGV. This CDR3 region has 13 residues.

Source material: naive CD4+ T cells from blood. This rearrangement joins TRBV11-2 to TRBJ1-5, with D uncertain. The TCR sequence derives from a young woman in good health. In DNA, the CDR3 is TGTGCCAGCAGCTTCACCCCCGGTCAGCCCCAGCATTTT. This gives the protein CASSFTPGQPQHF.